Below, 10 T cell receptor beta chains from the same sample are listed, as sequenced in a study of T-cell reconstitution after alpha-beta-depleted transplantation in children. Preparation of the TCRbeta library was carried out with unique molecular identifiers. TCRdb passed the PCR reads through MiXCR, listing each CDR3 protein once. In the table there are hundreds of thousands of distinct CDR3 sequences, roughly 17% of which are singletons. The sequenced sample was PBMCs from the stem cell graft donor, obtained from the stem cell graft. Receptor source: a human donor who donated a stem cell graft to a child with acute myeloid leukemia.

Concerning this clonotype itself: One end of the junction is discordant with germline, which a read error may explain. The chain employs TRBV20-1 and TRBJ1-2; no definite D call. Germline V lookup: CDR1 DFQATT, CDR2 SNEGSKA (reference sequence). The CDR3 loop spans 17 amino acids. The CDR3 region is CCALPQEGQGDRVGYTF. The DNA of the CDR3 is TGCTGTGCTCTCCCGCAGGAGGGTCAAGGCGATCGTGTTGGCTACACCTTC.

This clonotype appeared a few times. The chain employs TRBV5-5 and TRBJ1-5; D unresolved. V gave up 0 bases and J gave up 4 bases, with 20 bases separating them. The CDR3 loop spans 18 amino acids. CDR1 and CDR2 from the germline V gene are SGHKS and YYEKEE (reference sequence). The DNA for the CDR3 is TGTGCCAGCAGCTTGGTTTCTCGGGTGATGACGGTTAATCAGCCCCAGCATTTT. This sequence encodes CASSLVSRVMTVNQPQHF.

V usage is TRBV13 and J usage is TRBJ2-3, with TRBD2 matching 8 bases. V lost 6 bases, J lost 2 bases, and 4 bases stayed unmatched. The germline CDR1 and CDR2 sequences are PRHDT and FYEKMQ (reference sequence). CDR3 length: 14 residues. This CDR3 reads CASSPGGDTDTQYF. DNA for the CDR3: TGTGCCAGCAGTCCGGGGGGGGACACAGATACGCAGTATTTT. Full variable domain (rest looked up from reference TRBV13 and TRBJ2-3): AAGVIQSPRHLIKEKRETATLKCYPIPRHDTVYWYQQGPGQDPQFLISFYEKMQSDKGSIPDRFSAQQFSDYHSELNMSSLELGDSALYFCASSPGGDTDTQYFGPGTRLTVL.

This clonotype came up many times. This chain links TRBV7-9 with TRBJ2-3; D is uncertain. Deletions cut 7 bases from V and 5 bases from J, with 7 bases between. This CDR3 comprises 11 residues. The germline V gene has CDR1 SEHNR and CDR2 FQNEAQ (reference sequence). CDR3: CASTNGDTQYF. The CDR3, as DNA: TGTGCCAGCACCAATGGAGATACGCAGTATTTT.

The sample holds many counts of this clonotype. The chain uses TRBV29-1 and TRBJ1-1; D remains unclear. V gave up 6 bases and J gave up 1 base, with 12 bases separating them. The V gene's germline CDR1 is SQVTM and CDR2 ANQGSEA. The CDR3 totals 13 residues. This CDR3 reads CSVLNIGNTEAFF. CDR3 coding DNA: TGCAGCGTCCTTAACATAGGGAACACTGAAGCTTTCTTT.

The CDR3 DNA reads as TGTGCCAGCAGCTCGGAGTTAATTGAAGGGGACCGCACAGATACGCAGTATTTT. It codes for CASSSELIEGDRTDTQYF. The gene calls are TRBV12-3 or TRBV12-4 and TRBJ2-3; the D gene could be TRBD1 or TRBD2 (5 bases each). Trimming left V 6 bases short and J 1 base short, with 23 bases between. CDR3 size: 18 residues.

The rearrangement links TRBV12-3 or TRBV12-4 to TRBJ2-3; TRBD1 matches 9 bases. The trim removed 5 bases at V and 5 bases at J, leaving 11 bases unmatched. This CDR3 is built from 16 residues. CDR3 DNA: TGTGCCAGCAGTCCCGTGGGGACAGGGATTAGAGATACGCAGTATTTT. As protein: CASSPVGTGIRDTQYF.

Turning to this clonotype: At one boundary the junction diverges from the germline segment, which might be a read error. The rearrangement joins TRBV3-1 to TRBJ2-1; 11 bases fit TRBD2. In germline, CDR1 is LGHDT, CDR2 YNNKEL (reference sequence). The CDR3 consists of 19 residues. CDR3 DNA sequence: TGTACCAGCAGTTTACGCCTCCCCCTCTCTAGCGGGGGGAACAATGAGCAGTTCTTC. Amino acids: CTSSLRLPLSSGGNNEQFF.

This clonotype came up many times. This chain links TRBV7-9 with TRBJ2-3; TRBD1 or TRBD2 may be the D gene (5 bases each). Germline loops: CDR1 SEHNR, CDR2 FQNEAQ (reference sequence). Trimming removed 5 bases from V and 6 bases from J, with 12 bases in between. The CDR3 has 13 amino acids. CDR3 sequence (DNA): TGTGCCAGCAGCGGGACGATTGGGGATACGCAGTATTTT. It is translated as CASSGTIGDTQYF.

Points on this clonotype: One end of the junction does not line up with germline, which may come from a read error. The chain employs TRBV27 and TRBJ1-4; no clear D gene. The CDR3 covers 15 residues. Per the germline V gene, CDR1 is MNHEY and CDR2 is SMNVEV (reference sequence). The CDR3 sequence is CAGSLSSRVGEKLFF. CDR3 in DNA: TGTGCCGGCAGTTTATCGTCCAGAGTGGGCGAAAAACTGTTTTTT.